This TCR beta chain was observed in a study of T cell responses to AZD1222 COVID-19 vaccine. About the study: Second-dose intervals of approximately 4 or approximately 12 weeks were pooled.

This CDR3 region has 15 residues. Germline CDR1 and CDR2: SGHVS and FQNEAQ. Trimming removed 6 bases from V and 4 bases from J, with 15 bases in between. A word on this clone: As yet, its antigen is unknown.

The protocol was immunoSEQ multiplex PCR, while the TCRdb copy is restricted to in-frame clones and leaves out a portion. The sample shows roughly 150,000 clones, around 90% of them seen only once. Study-wide findings and caveats: A reported finding is that nearly half of spike-specific TCRs target unmutated variant regions. Repertoire samples came only from after the peak T cell response.

The sample was peripheral blood, taken on day 0 of AZD1222 vaccination. V usage is TRBV7-8 and J usage is TRBJ2-2, with TRBD2 as a possible D gene (5 bases). This TCR was sampled from an adult in good health. The CDR3 is CASRAERLGTGELFF. The CDR3 DNA reads TGTGCCAGCAGAGCGGAGCGGCTCGGCACCGGGGAGCTGTTTTTT.